This T cell receptor (beta chain) was recovered during a study of T cell changes during pregnancy in multiple sclerosis. Using immunoSEQ multiplex PCR, the repertoire was profiled, and TCRdb retains in-frame clones only, with some absent. The sample contains roughly 64,000 clones, 90% of which appear only once. Germline trimming cut 5 bases from V and 4 bases from J; bases unmatched to any gene: 7. The CDR3 has 15 residues. Germline V CDR1 and CDR2: MNHEY, SMNVEV (reference sequence). The sample was peripheral blood, taken in the third trimester of pregnancy. This chain connects TRBV27 to TRBJ1-1; TRBD1 aligns across 10 bases. The origin of this receptor is a female donor in good health, enrolled as a control in a pregnancy study. DNA for the CDR3: TGTGCCAGCAGTCCGTCGACAGGGGGCTTCACTGAAGCTTTCTTT. This encodes CASSPSTGGFTEAFF.